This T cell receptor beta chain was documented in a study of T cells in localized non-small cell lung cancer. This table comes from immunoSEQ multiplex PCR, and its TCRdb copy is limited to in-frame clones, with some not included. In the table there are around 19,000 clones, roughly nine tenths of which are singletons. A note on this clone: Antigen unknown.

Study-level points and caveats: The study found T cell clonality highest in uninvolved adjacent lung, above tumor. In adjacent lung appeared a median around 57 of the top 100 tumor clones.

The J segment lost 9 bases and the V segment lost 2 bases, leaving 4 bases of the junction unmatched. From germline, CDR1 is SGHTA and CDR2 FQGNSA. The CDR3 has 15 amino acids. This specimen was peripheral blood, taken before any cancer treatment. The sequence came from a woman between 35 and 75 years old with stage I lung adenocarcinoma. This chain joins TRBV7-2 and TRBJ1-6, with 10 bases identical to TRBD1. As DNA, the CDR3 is TGTGCCAGCAGCTTACCGACAGGGGGCCCTTCACCCCTCCACTTT. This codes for CASSLPTGGPSPLHF.